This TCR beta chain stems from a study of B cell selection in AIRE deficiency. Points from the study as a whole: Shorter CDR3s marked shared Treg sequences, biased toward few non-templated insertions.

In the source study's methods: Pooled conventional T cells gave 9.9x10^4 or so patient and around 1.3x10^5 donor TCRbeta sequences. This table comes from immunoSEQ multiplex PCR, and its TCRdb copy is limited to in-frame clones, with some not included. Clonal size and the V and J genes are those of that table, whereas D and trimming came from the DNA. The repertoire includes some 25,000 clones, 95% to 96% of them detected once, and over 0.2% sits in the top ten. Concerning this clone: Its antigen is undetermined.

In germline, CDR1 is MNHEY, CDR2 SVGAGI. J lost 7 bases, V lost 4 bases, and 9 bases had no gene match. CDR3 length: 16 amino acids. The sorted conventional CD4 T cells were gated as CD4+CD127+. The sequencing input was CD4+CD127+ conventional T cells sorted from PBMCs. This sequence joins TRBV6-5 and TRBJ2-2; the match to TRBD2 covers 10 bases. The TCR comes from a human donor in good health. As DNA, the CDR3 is TGTGCCAGCAGTTTCTTAAGCGGGGGGGTTGTCGGGGAGCTGTTTTTT. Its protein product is CASSFLSGGVVGELFF.